Below, 27 T cell receptor beta chains from the same sample are listed, as sequenced in a study of blood T cell repertoires in COVID-19. Clones were read by immunoSEQ multiplex PCR, and TCRdb kept only the in-frame ones, dropping some. In the table there are more than 90,000 clones, roughly 88% of which are singletons. Sequenced: peripheral blood. These receptors all stem from an older woman with acute or convalescent COVID-19.

The V gene is TRBV19, the J gene TRBJ1-5; TRBD1 matches 7 bases. The CDR3 extends over 20 amino acids. Trimming cost V 0 bases and J 0 bases; bases outside gene matches: 14. The germline V gene has CDR1 LNHDA and CDR2 SQIVND (reference sequence). The DNA of the CDR3 is TGTGCCAGTAGTATAGATCCCCTAACAGGGGACGACTTTAGCAATCAGCCCCAGCATTTT. It encodes CASSIDPLTGDDFSNQPQHF.

The chain links TRBV4-1 to TRBJ2-1, with 8 positions matching TRBD2. Trimming at V came to 0 bases and at J to 6 bases, leaving 7 bases not matched to a gene. The CDR3 length is 16 residues. Germline CDR1 and CDR2: MGHRA and YSYEKL. The CDR3 DNA reads as TGCGCCAGCAGCCAAGACCCCCAGCGGGGGTTCAATGAGCAGTTCTTC. Its protein is CASSQDPQRGFNEQFF.

This chain joins TRBV19 and TRBJ2-1; a possible D gene is TRBD2 (5 bases). Germline CDR1 is LNHDA and CDR2 is SQIVND (reference sequence). The CDR3 spans 13 residues. Trimming took off 7 bases at V and 9 bases at J, with 16 bases between the two ends. This CDR3 is CASTPAVGGEQFF. The DNA of the CDR3 is TGTGCCAGTACTCCAGCGGTTGGTGGTGAGCAGTTCTTC.

The chain combines TRBV3-1 (or the pseudogene TRBV3-2) with TRBJ2-1; D possibly corresponds to TRBD2 (5 bases). The germline V and J ends were trimmed by 2 bases and 5 bases, with 19 bases remaining between them. The CDR3 loop spans 17 amino acids. Germline CDR1 reads LGHDT; CDR2 reads YNNKEL (reference sequence). Here the CDR3 reads CASSQTTTASGDNEQFF. CDR3 nucleotides: TGTGCCAGCAGCCAAACCACTACAGCGAGCGGAGACAATGAGCAGTTCTTC.

The J gene is TRBJ2-3, the V gene TRBV6-5, with 8 bases lining up with TRBD2. With 10 bases clipped from V and 2 bases from J, the junction kept 5 bases outside the gene matches. Germline CDR1 is MNHEY and CDR2 is SVGAGI. The CDR3 has 13 amino acids. The CDR3, as DNA: TGTGCCATTCATAGCGGGGTCACAGATACGCAGTATTTT. This sequence encodes CAIHSGVTDTQYF.

The J gene is TRBJ1-2, the V gene TRBV2; the D is unclear. CDR1 and CDR2 (germline): SNHLY, FYNNEI. Between the trimmed V and J ends, which lost 7 bases and 4 bases, there was a span of 10 bases. This CDR3 has 12 amino acids. CDR3 sequence (DNA): TGTGCCAGCAACGGGGTAGGCTATGGCTACACCTTC. Residues: CASNGVGYGYTF.

The rearrangement links TRBV6-5 to TRBJ1-2, with 11 bases lining up with TRBD1. V was pared by 6 bases and J by 3 bases, with 6 bases of the junction left unmatched. Germline V gene data show CDR1 as MNHEY and CDR2 as SVGAGI. The CDR3 extends over 15 amino acids. The DNA for the CDR3 is TGTGCCAGCAGGCGGAGGGGACAGGGGGACTATGGCTACACCTTC. It codes for CASRRRGQGDYGYTF.

This rearrangement joins TRBV18 to TRBJ1-2; possibly TRBD1 for D (6 bases). The CDR3 extends over 14 amino acids. Germline assignment: CDR1 KGHSH and CDR2 LQKENI. V lost 0 bases and J 4 bases, leaving 9 bases between the germline ends. The CDR3 coding sequence is TGTGCCAGCTCACCACCACAGGGCAGCTATGGCTACACCTTC. Amino acid sequence: CASSPPQGSYGYTF.

The V and J genes are TRBV20-1 and TRBJ1-2; the match to TRBD1 covers 8 bases. This CDR3 has 11 amino acids. Germline V gene lookup returns CDR1 DFQATT and CDR2 SNEGSKA (reference sequence). Trimming took 6 bases from V and 6 from J; bases not matched to a gene: 3. The CDR3 sequence: CSARTGHGYTF. In nucleotides, the CDR3 is TGCAGTGCCCGGACAGGGCATGGCTACACCTTC.

The V gene is TRBV27, the J gene TRBJ1-1; possible D gene TRBD1, 6 bases. Deletions cut 7 bases from V and 4 bases from J, with 22 bases between. CDR1 is MNHEY, CDR2 SMNVEV, per germline (reference sequence). This CDR3 comprises 16 residues. The chain's CDR3 is CASTNRGGRGSTEAFF. As DNA, the CDR3 is TGTGCCAGCACCAACCGGGGGGGGCGCGGTAGCACTGAAGCTTTCTTT.

The chain has TRBV14 and TRBJ2-5, with a possible D match to TRBD1 (6 bases). The CDR3 totals 17 residues. The ends were cut back, 0 bases at V and 5 bases at J, with 19 bases in the middle. Germline loops: CDR1 SGHDN, CDR2 FVKESK. The CDR3: CASSQEGATGGFETQYF. CDR3 DNA sequence: TGTGCCAGCAGCCAAGAAGGTGCGACAGGTGGTTTCGAGACCCAGTACTTC. Using reference TRBV14 and TRBJ2-5 for the parts outside the CDR3, the full variable domain is EAGVTQFPSHSVIEKGQTVTLRCDPISGHDNLYWYRRVMGKEIKFLLHFVKESKQDESGMPNNRFLAERTGGTYSTLKVQPAELEDSGVYFCASSQEGATGGFETQYFGPGTRLLVL.

This clone is a singleton in its sample. The J gene is TRBJ2-2, the V gene TRBV7-8, with 10 bases matching TRBD1. V trimming: 2 bases; J trimming: 2 bases; junction bases outside the gene matches: 2. CDR3 length: 16 amino acids. Germline V gene sequence: CDR1 SGHVS, CDR2 FQNEAQ. CDR3 bases: TGTGCCAGCAGCTTAAGGGACAGGGGAAACACCGGGGAGCTGTTTTTT. Translated: CASSLRDRGNTGELFF. Drawing the rest from reference TRBV7-8 and TRBJ2-2, the complete variable domain is GAGVSQSPRYKVAKRGQDVALRCDPISGHVSLFWYQQALGQGPEFLTYFQNEAQLDKSGLPSDRFFAERPEGSVSTLKIQRTQQEDSAVYLCASSLRDRGNTGELFFGEGSRLTVL.

This sequence joins TRBV28 and TRBJ1-1; the D is unclear. Germline V CDR1 and CDR2: MDHEN, SYDVKM. There are 14 residues in the CDR3. V was cut by 2 bases and J by 2 bases, with 9 bases left in between. This CDR3 reads CASSLGGPNTEAFF. Written as DNA, the CDR3 is TGTGCCAGCAGTTTAGGAGGGCCTAACACTGAAGCTTTCTTT.

This clone was seen once. The V and J genes are TRBV6-5 and TRBJ2-3; no reliable D call. Trimming removed 1 base from V and 4 bases from J, with 9 bases in between. CDR3 length: 14 amino acids. Germline-derived CDR1 and CDR2 are MNHEY and SVGAGI. The CDR3 DNA sequence: TGTGCCAGCAGTTACTTTGGCAGTTCAGATACGCAGTATTTT. It codes for CASSYFGSSDTQYF.

The V gene is TRBV7-8, the J gene TRBJ2-2; 9 bases are shared with TRBD2. Germline CDR1 SGHVS, CDR2 FQNEAQ. V dropped 2 bases and J dropped 6; count of bases not matched to a gene: 7. The CDR3 runs 16 residues. CDR3 residues: CASSLRVAGAAGELFF. CDR3 sequence (DNA): TGTGCCAGCAGCTTAAGGGTAGCGGGAGCGGCCGGGGAGCTGTTTTTT.

V is TRBV12-3 or TRBV12-4 and J is TRBJ1-2; D gene unclear. Trimming cost V 6 bases and J 0 bases, with 5 bases left between them. This CDR3 has 12 residues. The CDR3 protein is CASSGTNYGYTF. The DNA for the CDR3 is TGTGCCAGCAGCGGGACTAACTATGGCTACACCTTC.

The V gene is TRBV18, the J gene TRBJ2-5; no firm D call. Trimming pared 3 bases from V and 5 bases from J, leaving 10 bases between. The germline V gene encodes CDR1 KGHSH and CDR2 LQKENI. This CDR3 region has 13 residues. CDR3 sequence (DNA): TGTGCCAGCTCACCCAACTACGGGGAGACCCAGTACTTC. Residues: CASSPNYGETQYF.

The chain combines TRBV19 with TRBJ2-1, with 9 bases that match TRBD2. Germline lookup yields CDR1 LNHDA and CDR2 SQIVND (reference sequence). With 6 bases clipped from V and 6 bases from J, the junction kept 3 bases outside the gene matches. The CDR3 is 13 residues long. The CDR3 DNA reads as TGTGCCAGTAGGGGCGGGGGGGCCAATGAGCAGTTCTTC. This gives the protein CASRGGGANEQFF.

This sequence joins TRBV3-1 (or the pseudogene TRBV3-2) and TRBJ1-4; TRBD1 is a possible D gene (6 bases). Germline loops: CDR1 LGHDT, CDR2 YNNKEL (reference sequence). Trimming removed 4 bases at V and 8 bases at J, with 17 bases between. CDR3 length: 15 amino acids. This chain's CDR3 is CASSPSGGVREKLFF. For the CDR3, the DNA is TGTGCCAGCAGCCCCAGCGGGGGCGTACGGGAAAAACTGTTTTTT.

This chain links TRBV3-1 (or the pseudogene TRBV3-2) with TRBJ1-1, with 8 nucleotides matching TRBD1. The CDR3 length is 14 residues. Germline V gives CDR1 LGHDT, CDR2 YNNKEL (reference sequence). J was trimmed by 5 bases and V by 2 bases; bases with no gene match: 4. The CDR3 nucleotides read TGTGCCAGCAGCCAAACAGGGGGTCGGACTGAAGCTTTCTTT. Its protein product is CASSQTGGRTEAFF.

This clone has a handful of counts. The same CDR3 can be traced to other DNA sequences in this sample. In DNA form, the CDR3 reads TGTGCCAGCAGCCAAGGACTGAGCACAGATACGCAGTATTTT. It encodes CASSQGLSTDTQYF. The chain is built from TRBV3-1 (or the pseudogene TRBV3-2) and TRBJ2-3; D gene uncertain. This CDR3 contains 14 residues. Germline-derived CDR1 and CDR2 are LGHDT and YNNKEL (reference sequence). Trimming left V 1 base short and J 0 bases short, with 5 bases between.

V gene TRBV9 combines with J gene TRBJ1-3; D might be TRBD1 (5 bases). The germline V and J ends were trimmed by 1 base and 2 bases, with 10 bases remaining between them. The CDR3 extends over 15 amino acids. The V gene's germline CDR1 is SGDLS and CDR2 YYNGEE. The CDR3 reads CASSVFREPGNTIYF. CDR3 bases: TGTGCCAGCAGCGTATTCAGGGAACCTGGAAACACCATATATTTT.

The gene calls are TRBV7-2 and TRBJ2-7; D gene uncertain. The CDR3 totals 14 residues. Germline V CDR1 and CDR2: SGHTA, FQGNSA. Trimming took off 1 base at V and 0 bases at J, with 7 bases between the two ends. The DNA for the CDR3 is TGTGCCAGCAGCTTAGATACAAGCTCCTACGAGCAGTACTTC. This codes for CASSLDTSSYEQYF.

This clone has a handful of counts. The chain recombines TRBV10-3 with TRBJ2-7; 8 bases are a match to TRBD1. This CDR3 has 14 residues. Germline V gene lookup returns CDR1 ENHRY and CDR2 SYGVKD. Trimming at V came to 6 bases and at J to 3 bases, leaving 7 bases not matched to a gene. CDR3 DNA sequence: TGTGCCATCAGGAGCCGGGACAGGAGCTACGAGCAGTACTTC. Translating it yields CAIRSRDRSYEQYF.

V and J are TRBV30 and TRBJ2-1; TRBD2 agrees at 8 bases. The germline gives CDR1 GTSNPN, CDR2 SVGIG (reference sequence). Losses at the gene ends were 1 base for V and 4 bases for J; bases not matched to a gene: 3. CDR3 length equals 14 residues. CDR3 residues: CAWSGLAIYNEQFF. The CDR3 DNA follows: TGTGCCTGGAGTGGACTAGCGATTTACAATGAGCAGTTCTTC. Full variable domain (missing parts from reference TRBV30 and TRBJ2-1): SQTIHQWPATLVQPVGSPLSLECTVEGTSNPNLYWYRQAAGRGLQLLFYSVGIGQISSEVPQNLSASRPQDRQFILSSKKLLLSDSGFYLCAWSGLAIYNEQFFGPGTRLTVL.

A word on this clone: Other DNA sequences in this specimen translate into the identical CDR3. This sequence joins TRBV13 and TRBJ1-6; D not certain. In germline, CDR1 is PRHDT, CDR2 FYEKMQ (reference sequence). This CDR3 contains 14 residues. With 0 bases removed from V and 6 bases from J, the gap between germline ends came to 6 bases. The CDR3: CASSLGGSNSPLHF. Written as DNA, the CDR3 is TGTGCCAGCAGCTTAGGGGGGAGTAATTCACCCCTCCACTTT.

This chain joins TRBV28 and TRBJ1-4; TRBD1 agrees at 7 bases. The J segment lost 8 bases and the V segment lost 3 bases, leaving 9 bases of the junction unmatched. The CDR3 loop spans 15 amino acids. Germline-derived CDR1 and CDR2 are MDHEN and SYDVKM. This CDR3 reads CASSLPTGVGEKLFF. DNA of the CDR3: TGTGCCAGCAGTTTGCCTACAGGGGTAGGGGAAAAACTGTTTTTT.